The text below deals with one T cell receptor (beta chain). These data belong to a study of T cells in Graves' hyperthyroidism and ophthalmopathy. V lost 1 base to trimming and J lost 3 bases, with 10 bases between them. This CDR3 comprises 14 residues. Looked up from germline, CDR1 is SGHTA and CDR2 is FQGNSA. Amplification of TCR beta CDR3 regions used RNA as the template. TCR CDR3 underwent first-round RT-PCR with the HTBI primer set. TCRdb independently ran MiXCR on the multiplex PCR reads; one entry per CDR3 protein. The table shows 250,000 to 400,000 distinct CDR3 sequences, with roughly an eighth occurring only once.

The specimen sequenced was blood. The rearrangement links TRBV7-2 to TRBJ2-7; D ambiguous. The receptor was isolated from a woman aged 40-49 years with Graves' ophthalmopathy. The CDR3 is CASSLDRTNYEQYF. As DNA, the CDR3 is TGTGCCAGCAGCTTAGATAGGACGAACTACGAGCAGTACTTC.